These 21 T cell receptor beta chains came from one sample sequenced in a study of response to subunit inactivated influenza vaccine. MiXCR, applied by TCRdb to the RT-PCR reads, yields one record per CDR3 protein. The sample shows 500,000 to 600,000 distinct CDR3 sequences, under 9% of them seen only once. The material was PBMCs from blood, obtained less than 25 months after vaccination. All receptors derive from a man aged 50 to 69 who received an inactivated influenza vaccine.

This clonotype occurred a few times. This chain links TRBV9 with TRBJ2-1; 8 bases are shared with TRBD2. The V and J ends lost 0 bases and 4 bases, in that order; junction bases with no gene match: 6. Germline V gives CDR1 SGDLS, CDR2 YYNGEE. The CDR3 loop spans 16 amino acids. As DNA, the CDR3 is TGTGCCAGCAGCGTAGTAACTAGCGGAGGATACAATGAGCAGTTCTTC. It yields the protein CASSVVTSGGYNEQFF.

The V call is TRBV10-3, the J call TRBJ2-5, with D perhaps matching TRBD2 (5 bases). Deletions cut 4 bases from V and 0 bases from J, with 12 bases between. CDR1 and CDR2 (germline): ENHRY, SYGVKD. The CDR3 is 15 residues long. This chain's CDR3 is CAISGELDYQETQYF. In nucleotides, the CDR3 is TGTGCCATCAGTGGGGAACTAGACTACCAAGAGACCCAGTACTTC.

This clonotype showed up many times. The chain recombines TRBV12-3 or TRBV12-4 with TRBJ1-2, with 8 bases that match TRBD1. There are 15 residues in the CDR3. V was pared by 5 bases and J by 3 bases, with 8 bases of the junction left unmatched. The CDR3 loop is CASSPGQGSYYGYTF. The CDR3 DNA reads as TGTGCCAGCAGTCCTGGACAGGGTTCTTACTATGGCTACACCTTC.

This clonotype is a singleton in its sample. The chain employs TRBV19 and TRBJ2-1, with D possibly TRBD2 on 6 matching bases. Germline CDR1 and CDR2: LNHDA and SQIVND (reference sequence). V lost 4 bases and J lost 10, with 14 bases in between. CDR3 length: 13 residues. The CDR3 DNA reads as TGTGCCAGTAGTAGTCGGGCGCTAGCGGAGCAGTTCTTC. Amino acid sequence: CASSSRALAEQFF.

The CDR3 here is CASSRTSGSGNEQFF. CDR3 coding DNA: TGTGCCAGCAGCCGTACTAGCGGGAGTGGTAATGAGCAGTTCTTC. The genes are TRBV7-2 and TRBJ2-1, with 11 bases that match TRBD2. The CDR3 totals 15 residues. Germline V gene data show CDR1 as SGHTA and CDR2 as FQGNSA. J gave up 7 bases and V 5 bases, and 7 bases lay outside the gene matches.

This chain joins TRBV12-3 or TRBV12-4 and TRBJ1-1; no clear D. There are 13 residues in the CDR3. Trimming cost V 7 bases and J 2 bases, with 11 bases left between them. The CDR3 sequence is CASTGWINTEAFF. The CDR3 DNA follows: TGTGCCAGCACGGGTTGGATCAACACTGAAGCTTTCTTT.

This clonotype was detected a few times. The V and J genes are TRBV7-2 and TRBJ2-4, with D hard to call. Germline loops: CDR1 SGHTA, CDR2 FQGNSA. This CDR3 is 13 amino acids long. V dropped 5 bases and J dropped 5 bases, with 10 bases sitting between them. The CDR3 reads CASSTRGQNIQYF. The CDR3 nucleotides are TGTGCCAGCAGCACAAGAGGCCAAAACATTCAGTACTTC.

Worth noting for this clonotype: One base away lies a much larger clone, so this may be a sequencing read error. The chain recombines TRBV11-2 with TRBJ2-1, with D perhaps TRBD2 (6 bases). The V end was cut by 5 bases, the J end by 4 bases, with 21 bases between. The CDR3 is 17 amino acids. The germline gives CDR1 SGHAT, CDR2 FQNNGV. The CDR3 DNA follows: TGTGCCAGCAGCCCTCGGGAGCCGGGACCGGTGTACAATGAGCAGTTCTTC. Protein sequence: CASSPREPGPVYNEQFF.

This rearrangement joins TRBV24-1 to TRBJ2-5; TRBD1 matches 8 bases. In germline, CDR1 is KGHDR, CDR2 SFDVKD. The CDR3 is 17 amino acids. V gave up 3 bases and J gave up 5 bases; unmatched junction bases: 13. CDR3 residues: CATSDASRQGYGETQYF. As DNA, the CDR3 is TGTGCCACCAGTGATGCCTCAAGACAGGGGTATGGGGAGACCCAGTACTTC.

The table lists this clonotype with a few counts. This chain joins TRBV20-1 and TRBJ2-7; the D is unclear. The CDR3 loop spans 12 amino acids. V was trimmed by 2 bases and J by 6 bases, leaving 11 bases between them. The germline CDR1 and CDR2 sequences are DFQATT and SNEGSKA (reference sequence). The CDR3, as DNA: TGCAGTGCTAGACCCACCCTGAGCGAGCAGTACTTC. Encoded protein: CSARPTLSEQYF.

V usage is TRBV29-1 and J usage is TRBJ1-1; 8 bases match TRBD1. Germline V CDR1 and CDR2: SQVTM, ANQGSEA. There are 14 residues in the CDR3. After removal of 7 bases from V and 5 bases from J, the junction contained 12 bases not matched to a gene. DNA of the CDR3: TGCAGCGCCGGTTTACAACAGGGGGGGACTGAAGCTTTCTTT. Protein product: CSAGLQQGGTEAFF.

This clonotype has more than one count but fewer than ten. The chain recombines TRBV7-9 with TRBJ2-4, with TRBD1 identical over 9 bases. The CDR3 is 13 residues long. The germline V gene encodes CDR1 SEHNR and CDR2 FQNEAQ (reference sequence). The V gene end was trimmed by 6 bases and the J gene end by 7 bases; junction bases not matched to a gene: 4. CDR3 sequence reads: CASRLGTGNIQYF. The CDR3 DNA is TGTGCCAGCAGGCTGGGGACAGGGAACATTCAGTACTTC.

This clonotype was detected ten times or more. V and J are TRBV6-2 or TRBV6-3 and TRBJ1-2; 9 nucleotides align to TRBD1. V was clipped by 6 bases and J by 3 bases; unmatched bases: 11. This CDR3 has 16 residues. Germline CDR1 is MNHEY and CDR2 is SVGEGT. CDR3 sequence reads: CASRIQGAREYYGYTF. CDR3 sequence (DNA): TGTGCCAGCAGGATACAGGGGGCGCGAGAATACTATGGCTACACCTTC.

The chain couples TRBV7-9 to TRBJ2-4, with D unclear. The germline V gene has CDR1 SEHNR and CDR2 FQNEAQ (reference sequence). The CDR3 totals 11 residues. Trimming removed 6 bases from V and 7 bases from J, with 7 bases in between. The CDR3 protein is CASRVGNIQYF. The CDR3, as DNA: TGTGCCAGCAGGGTTGGGAACATTCAGTACTTC.

This clonotype was found a few times. The CDR3 nucleotides read TGTGCCAGCAGCTTATCCTGGACAGCCGACGCTAATGAAAAACTGTTTTTT. Protein: CASSLSWTADANEKLFF. This chain uses TRBV7-9 with TRBJ1-4, with TRBD1 as a possible D gene (6 bases). The CDR3 has 17 residues. V was shortened by 2 bases and J by 3 bases, with 16 bases between the two germline ends. CDR1 and CDR2 from the germline V gene are SEHNR and FQNEAQ (reference sequence).

The chain employs TRBV25-1 and TRBJ2-1; 8 bases agree with TRBD1. This CDR3 is 16 amino acids long. The V and J ends lost 3 bases and 5 bases, in that order; junction bases with no gene match: 9. The V gene's germline CDR1 is MGHDK and CDR2 SYGVNS. As DNA, the CDR3 is TGTGCCAGCAGTGACTTCGGGACAGGCCGGCACAATGAGCAGTTCTTC. It is translated as CASSDFGTGRHNEQFF.

V is TRBV12-3 or TRBV12-4 and J is TRBJ2-3; D is unresolved. V lost 7 bases to trimming and J lost 6 bases, with 14 bases between them. This CDR3 comprises 13 residues. The CDR3 sequence: CASTKDLFDTQYF. CDR3 coding DNA: TGTGCCAGCACCAAGGATCTCTTTGATACGCAGTATTTT.

This clonotype has a count of ten or more. The gene calls are TRBV29-1 and TRBJ2-5; unclear D gene. The CDR3 extends over 10 amino acids. The germline V and J ends were trimmed by 4 bases and 8 bases, with 8 bases remaining between them. The germline CDR1 and CDR2 sequences are SQVTM and ANQGSEA. The CDR3 DNA reads TGCAGCGTTGCGTGGGCCACCCAGTACTTC. It yields the protein CSVAWATQYF.

This clonotype was seen ten or more times. The chain couples TRBV15 to TRBJ2-3; perhaps TRBD1 as D (5 bases). V was trimmed by 0 bases and J by 0 bases, leaving 13 bases between them. CDR1 is LNHNV, CDR2 YYDKDF, per germline (reference sequence). This CDR3 region has 17 residues. CDR3 sequence (DNA): TGTGCCACCAGCAGAGAGAGACAGACAACTAGCACAGATACGCAGTATTTT. This translates into CATSRERQTTSTDTQYF.

This clonotype occurred a few times. This chain's CDR3 is CAIQWSGGAYEQFF. CDR3 nucleotides: TGTGCCATCCAGTGGAGCGGGGGGGCGTATGAGCAGTTCTTC. The rearrangement uses TRBV10-3 and TRBJ2-1; 10 bases align to TRBD2. CDR1 is ENHRY and CDR2 is SYGVKD in the germline V gene. Trimming at V came to 8 bases and at J to 8 bases, leaving 9 bases not matched to a gene. The CDR3 length is 14 residues.

This clonotype was recorded many times. The J gene is TRBJ1-1, the V gene TRBV20-1; D is ambiguous. CDR3 size: 11 residues. Trimming left V 4 bases short and J 2 bases short, with 5 bases between. CDR1 and CDR2 from the germline V gene are DFQATT and SNEGSKA (reference sequence). The CDR3 DNA sequence: TGCAGTGCTATTCGTAACACTGAAGCTTTCTTT. Translation: CSAIRNTEAFF.